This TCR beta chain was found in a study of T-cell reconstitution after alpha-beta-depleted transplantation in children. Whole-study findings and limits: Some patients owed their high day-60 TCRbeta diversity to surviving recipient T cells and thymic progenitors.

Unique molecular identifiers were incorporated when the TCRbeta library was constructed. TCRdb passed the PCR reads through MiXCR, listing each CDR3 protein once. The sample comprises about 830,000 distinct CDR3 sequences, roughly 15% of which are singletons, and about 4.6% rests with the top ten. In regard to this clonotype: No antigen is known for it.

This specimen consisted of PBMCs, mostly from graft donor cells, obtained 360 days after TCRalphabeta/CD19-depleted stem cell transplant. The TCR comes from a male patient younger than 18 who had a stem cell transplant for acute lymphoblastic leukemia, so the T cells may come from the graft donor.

CDR3 nucleotides: TGTGCCAGCAGCCCCTACTTTCTAGCGGGAACCTTAAATGAGCAGTTCTTC. Protein: CASSPYFLAGTLNEQFF. This chain connects TRBV3-1 to TRBJ2-1, with 9 bases lining up with TRBD2. The CDR3 consists of 17 residues. V lost 4 bases to trimming and J lost 7 bases; unmatched junction nucleotides: 14. The germline V gene has CDR1 LGHDT and CDR2 YNNKEL (reference sequence).